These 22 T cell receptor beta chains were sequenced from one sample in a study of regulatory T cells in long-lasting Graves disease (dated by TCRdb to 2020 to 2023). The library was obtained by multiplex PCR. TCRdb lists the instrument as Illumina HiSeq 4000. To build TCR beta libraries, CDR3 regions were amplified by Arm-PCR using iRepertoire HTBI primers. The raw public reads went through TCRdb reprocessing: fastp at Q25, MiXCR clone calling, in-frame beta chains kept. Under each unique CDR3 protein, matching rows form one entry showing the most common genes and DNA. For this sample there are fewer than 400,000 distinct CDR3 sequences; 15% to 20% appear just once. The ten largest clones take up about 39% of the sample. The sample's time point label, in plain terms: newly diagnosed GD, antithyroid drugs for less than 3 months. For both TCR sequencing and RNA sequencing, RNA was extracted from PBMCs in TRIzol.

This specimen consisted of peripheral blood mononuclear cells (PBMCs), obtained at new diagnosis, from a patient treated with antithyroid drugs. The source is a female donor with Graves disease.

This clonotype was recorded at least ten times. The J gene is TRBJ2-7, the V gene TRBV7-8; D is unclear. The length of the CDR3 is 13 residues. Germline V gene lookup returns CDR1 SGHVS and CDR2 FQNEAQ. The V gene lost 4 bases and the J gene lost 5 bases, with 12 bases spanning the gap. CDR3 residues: CASSSPLRHEQYF. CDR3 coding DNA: TGTGCCAGCAGCTCTCCACTCAGGCACGAGCAGTACTTC.

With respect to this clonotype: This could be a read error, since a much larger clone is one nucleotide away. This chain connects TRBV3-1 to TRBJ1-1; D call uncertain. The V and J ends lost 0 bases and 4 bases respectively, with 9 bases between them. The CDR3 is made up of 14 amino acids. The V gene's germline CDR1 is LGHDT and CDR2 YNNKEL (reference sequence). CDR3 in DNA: TGTGCCAGCAGCCAAGAGTACATGGGCACTGAAGCTTTCTTT. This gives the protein CASSQEYMGTEAFF.

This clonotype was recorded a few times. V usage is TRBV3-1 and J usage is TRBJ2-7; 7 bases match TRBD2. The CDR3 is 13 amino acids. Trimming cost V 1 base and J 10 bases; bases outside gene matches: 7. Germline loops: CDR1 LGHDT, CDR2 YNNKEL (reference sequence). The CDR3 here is CASSQATSDFQYF. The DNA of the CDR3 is TGTGCCAGCAGCCAAGCTACTAGCGACTTTCAGTACTTC.

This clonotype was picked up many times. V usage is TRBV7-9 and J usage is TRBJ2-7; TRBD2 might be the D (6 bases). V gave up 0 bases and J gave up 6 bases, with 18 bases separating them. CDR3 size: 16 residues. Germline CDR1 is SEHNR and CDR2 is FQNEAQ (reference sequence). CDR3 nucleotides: TGTGCCAGCAGCTTAGCGTCGCGGGGATTGCGGGGCGAGCAGTACTTC. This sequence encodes CASSLASRGLRGEQYF.

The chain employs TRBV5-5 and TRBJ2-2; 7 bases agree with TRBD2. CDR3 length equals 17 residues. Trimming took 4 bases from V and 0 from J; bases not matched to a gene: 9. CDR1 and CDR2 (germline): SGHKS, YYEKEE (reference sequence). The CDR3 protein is CASSPLLRGANTGELFF. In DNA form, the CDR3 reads TGTGCCAGCAGCCCCCTCCTACGGGGGGCGAACACCGGGGAGCTGTTTTTT.

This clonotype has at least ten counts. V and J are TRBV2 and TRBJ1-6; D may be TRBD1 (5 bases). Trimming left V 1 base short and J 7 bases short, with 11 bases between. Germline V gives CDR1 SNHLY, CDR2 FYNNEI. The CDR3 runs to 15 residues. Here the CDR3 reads CASSEDEGSNSPLHF. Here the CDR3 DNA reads TGTGCCAGCAGTGAAGACGAGGGGTCGAATTCACCCCTCCACTTT.

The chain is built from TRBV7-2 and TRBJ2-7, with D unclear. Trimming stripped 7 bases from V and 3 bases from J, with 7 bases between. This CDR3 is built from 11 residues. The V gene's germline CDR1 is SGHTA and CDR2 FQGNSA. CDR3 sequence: CASNLLYEQYF. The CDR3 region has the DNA TGTGCCAGCAATCTCCTCTACGAGCAGTACTTC.

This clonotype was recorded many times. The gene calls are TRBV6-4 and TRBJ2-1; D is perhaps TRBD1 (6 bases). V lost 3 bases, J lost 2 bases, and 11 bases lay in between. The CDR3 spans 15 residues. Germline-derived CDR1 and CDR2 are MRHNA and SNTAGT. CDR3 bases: TGTGCCAGCAGTGAAACAGGGTCCACCTACAATGAGCAGTTCTTC. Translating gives CASSETGSTYNEQFF.

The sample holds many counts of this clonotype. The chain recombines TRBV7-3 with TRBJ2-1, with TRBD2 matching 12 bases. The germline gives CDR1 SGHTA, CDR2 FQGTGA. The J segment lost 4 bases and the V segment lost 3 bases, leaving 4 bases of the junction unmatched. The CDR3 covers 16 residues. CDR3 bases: TGTGCCAGCAGCTTTCTAGCGGGAGGGGCTTACAATGAGCAGTTCTTC. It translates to CASSFLAGGAYNEQFF.

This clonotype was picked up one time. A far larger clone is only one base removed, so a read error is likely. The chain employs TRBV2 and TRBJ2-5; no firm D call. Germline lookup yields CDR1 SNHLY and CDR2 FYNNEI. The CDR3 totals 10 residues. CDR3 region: CASREKWQSF. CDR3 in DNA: TGTGCCAGCAGGGAGAAATGGCAGTCCTTC.

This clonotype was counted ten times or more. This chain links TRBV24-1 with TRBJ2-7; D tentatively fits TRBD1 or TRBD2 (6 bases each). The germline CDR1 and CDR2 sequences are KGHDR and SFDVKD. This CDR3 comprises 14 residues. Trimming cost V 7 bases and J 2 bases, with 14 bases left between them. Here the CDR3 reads CATRGDRTTYEQYF. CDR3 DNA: TGTGCCACCAGGGGCGACAGGACTACCTACGAGCAGTACTTC.

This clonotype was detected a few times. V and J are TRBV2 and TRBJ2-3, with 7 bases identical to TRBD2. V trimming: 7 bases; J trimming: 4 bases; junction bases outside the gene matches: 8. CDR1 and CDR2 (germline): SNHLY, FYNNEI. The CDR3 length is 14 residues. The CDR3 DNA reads TGTGCCAGCAAACGAAGCGGGAATGCAGATACGCAGTATTTT. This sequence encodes CASKRSGNADTQYF.

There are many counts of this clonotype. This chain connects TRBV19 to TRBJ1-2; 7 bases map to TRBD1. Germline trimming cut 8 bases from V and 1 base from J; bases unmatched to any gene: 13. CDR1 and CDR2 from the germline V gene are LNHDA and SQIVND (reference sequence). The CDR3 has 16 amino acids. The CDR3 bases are TGTGCCAGTCGGGGAACAGGGGCAGGGTATAACTATGGCTACACCTTC. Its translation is CASRGTGAGYNYGYTF.

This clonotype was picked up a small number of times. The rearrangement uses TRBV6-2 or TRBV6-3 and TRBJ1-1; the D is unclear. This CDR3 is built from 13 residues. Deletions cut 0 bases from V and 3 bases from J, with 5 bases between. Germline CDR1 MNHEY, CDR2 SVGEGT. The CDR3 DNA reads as TGTGCCAGCAGTTACTCGATGGACACTGAAGCTTTCTTT. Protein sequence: CASSYSMDTEAFF.

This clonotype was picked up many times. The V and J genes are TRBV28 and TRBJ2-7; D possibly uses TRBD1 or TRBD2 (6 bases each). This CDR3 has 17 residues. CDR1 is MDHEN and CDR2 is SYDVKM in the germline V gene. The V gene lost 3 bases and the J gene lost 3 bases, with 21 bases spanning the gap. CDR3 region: CASSFLGGQDFFYEQYF. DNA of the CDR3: TGTGCCAGCAGTTTCCTAGGGGGGCAGGACTTCTTCTACGAGCAGTACTTC.

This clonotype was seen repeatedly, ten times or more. The CDR3 nucleotides are TGTGCCAGCAGTTTATCGGAGGGGGCACGAGGCTACACCTTC. It specifies CASSLSEGARGYTF. This rearrangement joins TRBV28 to TRBJ1-2; 7 nucleotides line up with TRBD1. The CDR3 is made up of 14 amino acids. CDR1 and CDR2 (germline): MDHEN, SYDVKM. The V segment lost 1 base and the J segment 8 bases; nucleotides outside the gene matches: 7.

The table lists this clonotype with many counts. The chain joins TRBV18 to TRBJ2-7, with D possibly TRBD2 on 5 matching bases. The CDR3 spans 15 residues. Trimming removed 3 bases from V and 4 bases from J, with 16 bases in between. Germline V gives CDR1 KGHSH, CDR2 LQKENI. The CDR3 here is CASSPILGLGYEQYF. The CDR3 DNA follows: TGTGCCAGCTCACCGATACTAGGCCTAGGGTACGAGCAGTACTTC.

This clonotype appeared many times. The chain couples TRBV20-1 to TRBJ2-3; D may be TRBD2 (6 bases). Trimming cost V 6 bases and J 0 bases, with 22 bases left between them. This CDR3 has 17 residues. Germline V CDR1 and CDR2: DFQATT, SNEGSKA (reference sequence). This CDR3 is CSAENRRDSSSTDTQYF. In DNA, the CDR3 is TGCAGTGCCGAGAACCGCCGGGACTCCTCTAGCACAGATACGCAGTATTTT.

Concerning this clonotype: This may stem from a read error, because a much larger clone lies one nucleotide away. CDR3 region: CASNPAGGGHNDQCF. CDR3 DNA sequence: TGTGCCAGTAATCCCGCAGGAGGAGGGCACAATGATCAGTGCTTC. The chain couples TRBV7-2 to TRBJ2-1, with D perhaps matching TRBD2 (6 bases). This CDR3 comprises 15 residues. The germline V gene has CDR1 SGHTA and CDR2 FQGNSA. Drawing the rest from reference TRBV7-2 and TRBJ2-1, the complete variable domain is GAGVSQSPSNKVTEKGKDVELRCDPISGHTALYWYRQSLGQGLEFLIYFQGNSAPDKSGLPSDRFSAERTGGSVSTLTIQRTQQEDSAVYLCASNPAGGGHNDQCFGPGTRLTVL.

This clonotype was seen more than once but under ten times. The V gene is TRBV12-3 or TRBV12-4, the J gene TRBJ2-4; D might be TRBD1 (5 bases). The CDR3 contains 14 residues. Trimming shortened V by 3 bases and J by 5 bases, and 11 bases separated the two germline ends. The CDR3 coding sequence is TGTGCCAGCAGTTTTGGGGCTACGGAAAACATTCAGTACTTC. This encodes CASSFGATENIQYF.

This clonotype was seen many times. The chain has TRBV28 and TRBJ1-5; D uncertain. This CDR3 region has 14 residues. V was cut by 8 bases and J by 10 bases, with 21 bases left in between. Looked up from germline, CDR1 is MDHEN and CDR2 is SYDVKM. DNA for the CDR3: TGTGCCAGCGGCACCGGGCCCCGCATGAGTCCCCAGCATTTT. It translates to CASGTGPRMSPQHF.

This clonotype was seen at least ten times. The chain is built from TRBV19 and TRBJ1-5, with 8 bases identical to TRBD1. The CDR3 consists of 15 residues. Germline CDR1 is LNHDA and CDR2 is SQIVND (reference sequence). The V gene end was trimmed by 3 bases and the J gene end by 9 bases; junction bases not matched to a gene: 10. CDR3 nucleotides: TGTGCCAGTAGTATGGGGACAGGCTCCCCTCTGCCCCAGCATTTT. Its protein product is CASSMGTGSPLPQHF.